Below are 15 T cell receptor beta chains sequenced from a single sample in a study of regulatory T cells in long-lasting Graves disease. The time point denotes: persistent/refractory GD, antithyroid drugs over 5 years with positive TRAb. The TCR library was prepared using RNA isolated from PBMCs. Both iRepertoire HTBI primers and Arm-PCR of CDR3 regions were used to build the TCR beta libraries. MiXCR was run by TCRdb on the multiplex PCR reads, yielding one entry per CDR3 protein. Of under 450,000 distinct CDR3 sequences listed, about 23% are singletons. The material sequenced was peripheral blood mononuclear cells (PBMCs), taken when the disease was refractory, from a patient treated with antithyroid drugs. The receptors originated from a middle-aged woman with Graves disease.

This clonotype was recorded at least ten times. The chain has TRBV13 and TRBJ2-5; the D is unclear. The germline V gene has CDR1 PRHDT and CDR2 FYEKMQ (reference sequence). The CDR3 runs to 15 residues. V lost 4 bases, J lost 1 base, and 13 bases lay in between. The CDR3 nucleotides read TGTGCCAGCAGCTCGACCCTGGGCCTCCAAGAGACCCAGTACTTC. It specifies CASSSTLGLQETQYF.

This sequence joins TRBV28 and TRBJ2-3, with D hard to call. The CDR3 consists of 14 residues. Germline V gene data show CDR1 as MDHEN and CDR2 as SYDVKM. V was cut by 8 bases and J by 9 bases, with 21 bases left in between. The CDR3: CASPFEASRRTQYF. Here the CDR3 DNA reads TGTGCCAGCCCCTTTGAGGCAAGTCGGCGGACGCAGTATTTT.

In this sample, this clonotype turned up a few times. This chain joins TRBV4-1 and TRBJ2-4; unclear D gene. The germline V gene has CDR1 MGHRA and CDR2 YSYEKL. The CDR3 is made up of 13 amino acids. V was clipped by 0 bases and J by 7 bases, with 7 bases between them. The DNA of the CDR3 is TGCGCCAGCAGCCAAGAGTGGTGGAACATTCAGTACTTC. This gives the protein CASSQEWWNIQYF.

The J gene is TRBJ2-7, the V gene TRBV5-1; TRBD2 matches 11 bases. Germline lookup yields CDR1 SGHRS and CDR2 YFSETQ. The CDR3 is made up of 12 amino acids. V gave up 6 bases and J gave up 7 bases; unmatched junction bases: 3. CDR3 residues: CASTSSGGEQYF. As DNA, the CDR3 is TGCGCCAGCACCTCTAGCGGGGGGGAGCAGTACTTC. Using reference TRBV5-1 and TRBJ2-7 for the parts outside the CDR3, the full variable domain is KAGVTQTPRYLIKTRGQQVTLSCSPISGHRSVSWYQQTPGQGLQFLFEYFSETQRNKGNFPGRFSGRQFSNSRSEMNVSTLELGDSALYLCASTSSGGEQYFGPGTRLTVT.

There are a few counts of this clonotype. V is TRBV6-1 and J is TRBJ2-4; TRBD2 agrees at 7 bases. V gave up 6 bases and J gave up 0 bases; unmatched junction bases: 2. The germline CDR1 and CDR2 sequences are MNHNS and SASEGT. The CDR3 has 14 residues. The chain's CDR3 is CASSRGVAKNIQYF. For the CDR3, the DNA is TGTGCCAGCAGCCGGGGGGTAGCCAAAAACATTCAGTACTTC.

The J gene is TRBJ1-2, the V gene TRBV5-5, with no clear D. Trimming cost V 2 bases and J 1 base, with 6 bases left between them. The CDR3 consists of 13 residues. Germline CDR1 and CDR2: SGHKS and YYEKEE (reference sequence). Here the CDR3 DNA reads TGTGCCAGCAGCTTTTCAGTTAACTATGGCTACACCTTC. Its translation: CASSFSVNYGYTF.

V is TRBV6-1 and J is TRBJ2-7, with D perhaps matching TRBD2 (6 bases). Trimming removed 8 bases at V and 6 bases at J, with 23 bases between. CDR1 and CDR2 from the germline V gene are MNHNS and SASEGT. This CDR3 contains 15 residues. The CDR3 is CASAWGTVYSGEQYF. The CDR3 DNA reads as TGTGCCAGCGCCTGGGGGACGGTTTATAGCGGCGAGCAGTACTTC.

Ten or more counts support this clonotype. V is TRBV11-2 and J is TRBJ2-2; TRBD1 is a possible D gene (6 bases). Per germline, CDR1 SGHAT and CDR2 FQNNGV. The CDR3 is 14 amino acids. Trimming left V 4 bases short and J 0 bases short, with 6 bases between. CDR3: CASSWTANTGELFF. CDR3 nucleotides: TGTGCCAGCAGCTGGACAGCGAACACCGGGGAGCTGTTTTTT.

The genes are TRBV4-1 and TRBJ2-7, with 7 bases matching TRBD2. The CDR3 length is 14 residues. In germline, CDR1 is MGHRA, CDR2 YSYEKL. Germline trimming cut 4 bases from V and 3 bases from J; bases unmatched to any gene: 6. The CDR3: CASSPRLAIYEQYF. The CDR3 DNA reads TGCGCCAGCAGCCCTCGACTAGCCATCTACGAGCAGTACTTC.

This clonotype appeared a few times. The chain carries TRBV28 and TRBJ1-2; no reliable D call. The CDR3 consists of 17 residues. Trimming pared 2 bases from V and 5 bases from J, leaving 21 bases between. Looked up from germline, CDR1 is MDHEN and CDR2 is SYDVKM. The CDR3: CASSLDSGPPKRYGYTF. DNA of the CDR3: TGTGCCAGCAGTTTAGATTCGGGCCCTCCTAAGAGGTATGGCTACACCTTC.

This clonotype was detected ten times or more. The genes are TRBV20-1 and TRBJ2-2; D call uncertain. Trimming left V 3 bases short and J 1 base short, with 9 bases between. Germline V lookup: CDR1 DFQATT, CDR2 SNEGSKA (reference sequence). The CDR3 is 14 residues long. The CDR3 coding sequence is TGCAGTGCTAGTGGTCCAGGGAACACCGGGGAGCTGTTTTTT. Encoded protein: CSASGPGNTGELFF.

This clonotype has at least ten counts. Lacking the conserved final phenylalanine or tryptophan, this CDR3 likely reflects a read error. CDR3 protein: CASSRELWETQYS. The CDR3 coding sequence is TGTGCCAGCAGCCGAGAGCTCTGGGAGACCCAGTACTCC. The chain carries TRBV11-2 and TRBJ2-5; D is ambiguous. Germline V gene data show CDR1 as SGHAT and CDR2 as FQNNGV. The CDR3 extends over 13 amino acids. The V end lost 5 bases, the J end lost 5 bases, and 12 bases lay between the germline ends.

This clonotype was seen many times. The chain employs TRBV27 and TRBJ2-5; no clear D gene. CDR1 and CDR2 (germline): MNHEY, SMNVEV (reference sequence). The CDR3 consists of 13 residues. The germline V and J ends were trimmed by 4 bases and 5 bases, with 11 bases remaining between them. This CDR3 reads CASSSRPLETQYF. In DNA, the CDR3 is TGTGCCAGCAGTTCACGCCCCCTTGAGACCCAGTACTTC.

CDR3 region: CASSLDLARSSYNSPLHF. CDR3 sequence (DNA): TGTGCCAGCAGCTTAGATCTGGCCCGGAGCTCCTATAATTCACCCCTCCACTTT. The chain carries TRBV11-2 and TRBJ1-6; D uncertain. Germline V lookup: CDR1 SGHAT, CDR2 FQNNGV. CDR3 length: 18 residues. With 0 bases removed from V and 0 bases from J, the gap between germline ends came to 12 bases.

There are many counts of this clonotype. The V gene is TRBV27, the J gene TRBJ1-5; 7 bases align to TRBD1. Losses at the gene ends were 2 bases for V and 3 bases for J; bases not matched to a gene: 4. The length of the CDR3 is 15 residues. CDR1 and CDR2 (germline): MNHEY, SMNVEV (reference sequence). CDR3 bases: TGTGCCAGCAGTTTAGAAGGGGGCAACAATCAGCCCCAGCATTTT. This codes for CASSLEGGNNQPQHF.